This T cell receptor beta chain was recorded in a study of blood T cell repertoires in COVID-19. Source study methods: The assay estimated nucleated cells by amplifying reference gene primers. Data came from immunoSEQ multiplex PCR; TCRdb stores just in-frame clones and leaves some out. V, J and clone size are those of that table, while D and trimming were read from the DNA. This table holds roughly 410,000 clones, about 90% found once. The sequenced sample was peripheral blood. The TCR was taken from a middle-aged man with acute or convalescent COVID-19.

The CDR3 DNA sequence: TGTGCCAGCAGCCAAGCAGGGGCAGGTTACGAGCAGTACTTC. This gives the protein CASSQAGAGYEQYF. J is TRBJ2-7 and V is TRBV3-1 (or the pseudogene TRBV3-2); tentatively, D is TRBD1 (6 bases). Looked up from germline, CDR1 is LGHDT and CDR2 is YNNKEL (reference sequence). There are 14 residues in the CDR3. With 1 base removed from V and 4 bases from J, the gap between germline ends came to 11 bases.